The sequence of this T cell receptor (beta chain) was determined in a study of cytomegalovirus exposure and HLA in healthy donors. Worth noting for this clone: Its matching antigen is unknown.

The PCR ran on 60 Vbeta and 13 Jbeta primers. The method was immunoSEQ multiplex PCR; TCRdb's version includes in-frame clones alone and lacks a portion of them. The repertoire includes about 120,000 clones, less than 90% of them detected once, and around 20% sits in the top ten. Unmatched junction bases numbered 1, after V lost 4 bases and J lost 0 bases. Germline assignment: CDR1 SGHAT and CDR2 FQNNGV. CDR3 length equals 15 residues. Study-wide results and caveats: Several of the most significant clusters appeared linked to common viral pathogens, based on a later analysis. Earlier analysis found most TCR beta V segments productive about 90% or about 30% of the time. Immune exposure data for these donors was limited to CMV serostatus. Later analysis suggested most CMV-associated TCR beta chains were HLA-restricted.

The V call is TRBV11-2, the J call TRBJ2-7, with 12 positions matching TRBD2. This receptor was identified in a man between 18 and 29 years old in good health and CMV-seropositive. What was sequenced was PBMCs. The CDR3 bases are TGTGCCAGCAGCTCTAGCGGGGGGGTCTCCTACGAGCAGTACTTC. Translated: CASSSSGGVSYEQYF.